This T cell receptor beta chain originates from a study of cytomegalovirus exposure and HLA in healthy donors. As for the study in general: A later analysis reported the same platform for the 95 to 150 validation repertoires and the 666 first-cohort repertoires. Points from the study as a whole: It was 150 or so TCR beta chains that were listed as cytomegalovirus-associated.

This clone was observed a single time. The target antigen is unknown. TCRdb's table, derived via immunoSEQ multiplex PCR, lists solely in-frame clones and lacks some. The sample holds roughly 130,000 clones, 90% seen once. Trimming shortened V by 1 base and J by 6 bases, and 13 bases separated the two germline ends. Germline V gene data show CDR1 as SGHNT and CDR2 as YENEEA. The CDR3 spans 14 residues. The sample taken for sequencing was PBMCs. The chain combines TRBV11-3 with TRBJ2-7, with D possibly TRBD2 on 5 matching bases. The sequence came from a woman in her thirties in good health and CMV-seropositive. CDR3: CASSLGDVGSEQYF. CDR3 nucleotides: TGTGCCAGCAGCTTAGGCGATGTTGGGAGCGAGCAGTACTTC.